These 23 T cell receptor beta chains share one sample of origin, sequenced in a study of immune evolution from preneoplasia to lung adenocarcinoma. Produced via immunoSEQ multiplex PCR; TCRdb's table is partial and in-frame only. The data hold about 7,000 clones, with 78% observed a single time. The sample was FFPE adjacent normal lung tissue. The receptors were gathered from a person aged 60-80 years with lung adenocarcinoma.

This clone was observed once. The V and J genes are TRBV10-3 and TRBJ1-3; D gene ambiguous. V was pared by 2 bases and J by 4 bases, with 9 bases between. The CDR3 is 14 amino acids. Germline lookup yields CDR1 ENHRY and CDR2 SYGVKD. DNA for the CDR3: TGTGCCATCAGTGAGGGGAAGGTCGGAAACACCATATATTTT. Protein sequence: CAISEGKVGNTIYF.

The chain carries TRBV19 and TRBJ1-2; TRBD1 agrees at 7 bases. This CDR3 comprises 15 residues. Germline assignment: CDR1 LNHDA and CDR2 SQIVND (reference sequence). The trim removed 4 bases at V and 3 bases at J, leaving 8 bases unmatched. CDR3 sequence (DNA): TGTGCCAGTAGTACCTTCGGACAGGTTTACTATGGCTACACCTTC. Translation: CASSTFGQVYYGYTF.

This clone was picked up one time. The rearrangement joins TRBV5-1 to TRBJ2-7, with D perhaps TRBD2 (5 bases). Trimming stripped 1 base from V and 5 bases from J, with 13 bases between. This CDR3 has 14 residues. Germline V gene lookup returns CDR1 SGHRS and CDR2 YFSETQ. The CDR3 DNA sequence: TGCGCCAGCAGCTTGACGAGGGTCCCGGACGAGCAGTACTTC. It is translated as CASSLTRVPDEQYF.

The chain is built from TRBV19 and TRBJ1-2; perhaps TRBD1 as D (6 bases). Looked up from germline, CDR1 is LNHDA and CDR2 is SQIVND (reference sequence). This CDR3 comprises 14 residues. The V gene lost 9 bases and the J gene lost 1 base, with 15 bases spanning the gap. In DNA form, the CDR3 reads TGTGCCAGACCGGGGGGGGGCCTTAACTATGGCTACACCTTC. Translating gives CARPGGGLNYGYTF.

This sequence joins TRBV27 and TRBJ2-6; unclear D gene. CDR1 and CDR2 from the germline V gene are MNHEY and SMNVEV (reference sequence). The CDR3 contains 13 residues. Between the trimmed V and J ends, which lost 7 bases and 0 bases, there was a span of 4 bases. The CDR3, as DNA: TGTGCCAGCACCGACTCTGGGGCCAACGTCCTGACTTTC. Protein sequence: CASTDSGANVLTF.

This clone has more than one count but fewer than ten. This rearrangement joins TRBV11-2 to TRBJ1-1; no reliable D call. With 4 bases removed from V and 3 bases from J, the gap between germline ends came to 12 bases. This CDR3 has 14 amino acids. Germline V lookup: CDR1 SGHAT, CDR2 FQNNGV. CDR3 region: CASSWTEVDTEAFF. CDR3 in DNA: TGTGCCAGCAGCTGGACGGAGGTCGACACTGAAGCTTTCTTT.

V is TRBV10-1 and J is TRBJ2-7; perhaps TRBD1 as D (5 bases). V was cut by 4 bases and J by 6 bases, with 16 bases left in between. The CDR3 runs 14 residues. Germline CDR1 is WNHNN and CDR2 is SYGVQD (reference sequence). As DNA, the CDR3 is TGCGCCAGCAGTGCCCAGGGAAGGAGTGGCGAGCAGTACTTC. It translates to CASSAQGRSGEQYF.

This chain links TRBV7-3 with TRBJ2-3; TRBD2 aligns across 14 bases. Trimming took 1 base from V and 2 from J; bases not matched to a gene: 8. The CDR3 consists of 19 residues. The V gene's germline CDR1 is SGHTA and CDR2 FQGTGA. This CDR3 is CASSLNGLAGGGPTDTQYF. DNA of the CDR3: TGTGCCAGCAGCTTAAACGGACTAGCGGGAGGAGGGCCCACAGATACGCAGTATTTT.

This chain joins TRBV9 and TRBJ2-1, with D possibly matching TRBD2 (5 bases). The CDR3 is 16 residues long. Deletions cut 0 bases from V and 3 bases from J, with 13 bases between. CDR1 and CDR2 (germline): SGDLS, YYNGEE. CDR3 loop: CASSVADLGIYNEQFF. CDR3 in DNA: TGTGCCAGCAGCGTAGCGGACTTAGGGATCTACAATGAGCAGTTCTTC.

J is TRBJ2-3 and V is TRBV15; the D is unclear. The CDR3 totals 15 residues. Germline assignment: CDR1 LNHNV and CDR2 YYDKDF (reference sequence). V was cut by 0 bases and J by 0 bases, with 7 bases left in between. The CDR3 here is CATSREGMSTDTQYF. In nucleotides, the CDR3 is TGTGCCACCAGCAGAGAAGGGATGAGCACAGATACGCAGTATTTT.

The chain links TRBV4-1 to TRBJ2-7, with 10 bases matching TRBD1. The germline V gene has CDR1 MGHRA and CDR2 YSYEKL. V dropped 4 bases and J dropped 2; count of bases not matched to a gene: 5. The CDR3 has 15 residues. CDR3 sequence reads: CASSLRTGGAYEQYF. The CDR3 nucleotides are TGCGCCAGCAGCCTTCGGACAGGGGGGGCCTACGAGCAGTACTTC.

The rearrangement links TRBV9 to TRBJ1-1; the D is unclear. V was pared by 1 base and J by 0 bases, with 1 base between. The CDR3 is made up of 12 amino acids. From germline, CDR1 is SGDLS and CDR2 YYNGEE. This CDR3 is CASSVMNTEAFF. For the CDR3, the DNA is TGTGCCAGCAGCGTAATGAACACTGAAGCTTTCTTT.

This clone turned up a few times. J is TRBJ2-1 and V is TRBV10-3, with D maybe TRBD2 (7 bases). The CDR3 spans 14 residues. CDR1 is ENHRY and CDR2 is SYGVKD in the germline V gene. V was clipped by 3 bases and J by 9 bases, with 15 bases between them. CDR3 sequence: CAISDFAGEGEQFF. The DNA of the CDR3 is TGTGCCATCAGTGACTTTGCAGGGGAGGGTGAGCAGTTCTTC.

V gene TRBV2 combines with J gene TRBJ2-1; 14 nucleotides match TRBD2. J was trimmed by 4 bases and V by 3 bases; bases with no gene match: 11. The germline V gene has CDR1 SNHLY and CDR2 FYNNEI. CDR3 length: 19 residues. CDR3 nucleotide sequence: TGTGCCAGCAGTGAGGATGCCACGACTAGCGGGAGGGCATACAATGAGCAGTTCTTC. Protein: CASSEDATTSGRAYNEQFF.

The chain combines TRBV12-5 with TRBJ2-5; unclear D gene. The germline gives CDR1 LGHNT, CDR2 FRNRAP. The CDR3 contains 14 residues. Trimming took off 6 bases at V and 0 bases at J, with 11 bases between the two ends. The CDR3 protein is CASGLGRNQETQYF. The CDR3, as DNA: TGTGCTAGTGGACTTGGACGGAACCAAGAGACCCAGTACTTC. Full variable domain (outside the CDR3, taken from reference TRBV12-5 and TRBJ2-5): DARVTQTPRHKVTEMGQEVTMRCQPILGHNTVFWYRQTMMQGLELLAYFRNRAPLDDSGMPKDRFSAEMPDATLATLKIQPSEPRDSAVYFCASGLGRNQETQYFGPGTRLLVL.

J is TRBJ2-1 and V is TRBV15; 12 bases match TRBD2. Trimming at V came to 8 bases and at J to 4 bases, leaving 6 bases not matched to a gene. Germline assignment: CDR1 LNHNV and CDR2 YYDKDF (reference sequence). This CDR3 has 15 amino acids. The CDR3 nucleotides are TGTGCCACCTCTAGCGGGAGGGCCAGTTACAATGAGCAGTTCTTC. Protein sequence: CATSSGRASYNEQFF.

The CDR3 spells CSVVVAYTDTQYF. The CDR3 DNA reads as TGCAGCGTTGTAGTGGCTTACACAGATACGCAGTATTTT. The chain links TRBV29-1 to TRBJ2-3; D is unresolved. This CDR3 is built from 13 residues. Trimming removed 4 bases from V and 2 bases from J, with 10 bases in between. From germline, CDR1 is SQVTM and CDR2 ANQGSEA.

The rearrangement uses TRBV20-1 and TRBJ2-7, with D possibly matching TRBD1 (6 bases). The CDR3 is 11 amino acids. Germline V gene lookup returns CDR1 DFQATT and CDR2 SNEGSKA (reference sequence). V lost 3 bases and J lost 3, with 6 bases in between. The CDR3 DNA reads as TGCAGTGCTAGGGACAGCTACGAGCAGTACTTC. Translation: CSARDSYEQYF.

This clone showed up just a few times. The genes are TRBV5-1 and TRBJ2-3; D is possibly TRBD1 or TRBD2 (5 bases each). Germline CDR1 reads SGHRS; CDR2 reads YFSETQ. V lost 4 bases, J lost 6 bases, and 21 bases lay in between. The CDR3 covers 16 residues. CDR3 region: CASSPVDSASGDTQYF. The CDR3 DNA sequence: TGCGCCAGCAGCCCCGTAGACAGCGCCTCGGGGGATACGCAGTATTTT.

The chain links TRBV4-1 to TRBJ2-7; 8 nucleotides match TRBD1. The V and J ends lost 0 bases and 0 bases, in that order; junction bases with no gene match: 7. The CDR3 spans 17 residues. Germline CDR1 and CDR2: MGHRA and YSYEKL. CDR3 loop: CASSQERIGTGSYEQYF. DNA for the CDR3: TGCGCCAGCAGCCAAGAAAGAATAGGGACAGGCTCCTACGAGCAGTACTTC.

A few counts support this clone. Different DNA sequences within this sample yield the same CDR3. The CDR3 here is CASSLREETQYF. CDR3 nucleotides: TGCGCCAGCAGCTTGCGCGAGGAGACCCAGTACTTC. The J gene is TRBJ2-5, the V gene TRBV5-1; no reliable D call. V lost 1 base and J 5 bases, leaving 6 bases between the germline ends. Germline loops: CDR1 SGHRS, CDR2 YFSETQ. CDR3 size: 12 residues.

The CDR3 nucleotides are TGTGCCAGCAGCTCCCGGACACTGGGTGGAGAGACCCAGTACTTC. It is translated as CASSSRTLGGETQYF. The chain carries TRBV5-6 and TRBJ2-5, with D possibly being TRBD1 (5 bases). Trimming left V 3 bases short and J 4 bases short, with 16 bases between. This CDR3 has 15 residues. In germline, CDR1 is SGHDT, CDR2 YYEEEE.

This rearrangement joins TRBV11-3 to TRBJ2-3; the D gene is possibly TRBD2 (6 bases). Germline V gene sequence: CDR1 SGHNT, CDR2 YENEEA. Trimming took off 1 base at V and 0 bases at J, with 20 bases between the two ends. The CDR3 loop spans 19 amino acids. In DNA, the CDR3 is TGTGCCAGCAGCTTAGGCGATAGCGGAGCTCTACCTAGCACAGATACGCAGTATTTT. Translating gives CASSLGDSGALPSTDTQYF.